The 22 T cell receptor beta chains below come from one sample, sequenced in a study of blood T cell repertoires in COVID-19. TCRdb's table, derived via immunoSEQ multiplex PCR, lists solely in-frame clones and lacks some. The sample holds roughly 43,000 clones, around 90% seen once. Sequenced input: peripheral blood. Receptor source: a man aged 50-60 years with active COVID-19.

This chain links TRBV6-6 with TRBJ1-1, with a possible D match to TRBD1 (6 bases). Trimming shortened V by 6 bases and J by 6 bases, and 8 bases separated the two germline ends. Germline CDR1 and CDR2: MNHNY and SVGAGI (reference sequence). The CDR3 is 11 residues long. This CDR3 reads CASRRGSEAFF. CDR3 DNA: TGTGCCAGCAGGAGGGGGTCTGAAGCTTTCTTT.

The chain carries TRBV5-1 and TRBJ2-7; 7 bases align to TRBD1. Germline CDR1 reads SGHRS; CDR2 reads YFSETQ. CDR3 length equals 16 residues. J lost 0 bases, V lost 0 bases, and 6 bases had no gene match. The CDR3 bases are TGCGCCAGCAGCTTGGATCCGGGACAGAACTCCTACGAGCAGTACTTC. Its translation: CASSLDPGQNSYEQYF. Together with reference TRBV5-1 and TRBJ2-7, the CDR3 gives the full variable domain: KAGVTQTPRYLIKTRGQQVTLSCSPISGHRSVSWYQQTPGQGLQFLFEYFSETQRNKGNFPGRFSGRQFSNSRSEMNVSTLELGDSALYLCASSLDPGQNSYEQYFGPGTRLTVT.

The chain joins TRBV7-9 to TRBJ1-4; a possible D gene is TRBD1 (5 bases). Trimming cost V 4 bases and J 7 bases, with 13 bases left between them. The CDR3 has 14 amino acids. Germline V gene lookup returns CDR1 SEHNR and CDR2 FQNEAQ (reference sequence). Here the CDR3 DNA reads TGTGCCAGCAGCTCGTACCAGGGAAGTGAAAAACTGTTTTTT. Translation gives CASSSYQGSEKLFF.

This clone has a handful of counts. The chain combines TRBV5-4 with TRBJ1-1; D not resolved. V lost 0 bases and J lost 0, with 12 bases in between. CDR3 size: 16 residues. CDR1 and CDR2 from the germline V gene are SGHNT and YYREEE (reference sequence). CDR3 region: CASSLDPVPVNTEAFF. The CDR3 coding sequence is TGTGCCAGCAGCTTGGACCCGGTCCCGGTGAACACTGAAGCTTTCTTT.

V and J are TRBV5-1 and TRBJ2-3; D possibly corresponds to TRBD2 (6 bases). With 3 bases removed from V and 1 base from J, the gap between germline ends came to 15 bases. The length of the CDR3 is 16 residues. CDR1 is SGHRS and CDR2 is YFSETQ in the germline V gene. CDR3 loop: CASSSPSVGGTDTQYF. In nucleotides, the CDR3 is TGCGCCAGCAGCTCACCTAGCGTAGGAGGCACAGATACGCAGTATTTT.

The chain carries TRBV29-1 and TRBJ1-2; TRBD1 matches at 7 bases. This CDR3 region has 12 residues. Germline V gene data show CDR1 as SQVTM and CDR2 as ANQGSEA. V was pared by 4 bases and J by 2 bases, with 1 base of the junction left unmatched. The CDR3 DNA reads as TGCAGCGTTGGGGACAGAAACTATGGCTACACCTTC. This gives the protein CSVGDRNYGYTF.

This clone rates as medium-sized. This sequence joins TRBV5-6 and TRBJ2-1; 9 positions agree with TRBD1. The CDR3 has 15 amino acids. Trimming at V came to 0 bases and at J to 2 bases, leaving 0 bases not matched to a gene. Germline CDR1 is SGHDT and CDR2 is YYEEEE. In DNA form, the CDR3 reads TGTGCCAGCAGCTTGGGGGACAGGGCCTACAATGAGCAGTTCTTC. Translation: CASSLGDRAYNEQFF. Drawing the rest from reference TRBV5-6 and TRBJ2-1, the complete variable domain is DAGVTQSPTHLIKTRGQQVTLRCSPKSGHDTVSWYQQALGQGPQFIFQYYEEEERQRGNFPDRFSGHQFPNYSSELNVNALLLGDSALYLCASSLGDRAYNEQFFGPGTRLTVL.

This clone is a singleton in its sample. The V call is TRBV7-2, the J call TRBJ1-2, with 9 bases fitting TRBD1. The junction had 10 bases not matched to a gene; V was cut back by 6 bases and J by 5 bases. This CDR3 contains 15 residues. CDR1 is SGHTA and CDR2 is FQGNSA in the germline V gene. DNA of the CDR3: TGTGCCAGCAGTGAAATGACAGGGGGGGGATATGGCTACACCTTC. Translated: CASSEMTGGGYGYTF.

The J gene is TRBJ2-1, the V gene TRBV14; no firm D call. CDR3 length equals 13 residues. Per the germline V gene, CDR1 is SGHDN and CDR2 is FVKESK. V was cut by 1 base and J by 9 bases, with 10 bases left in between. CDR3 nucleotides: TGTGCCAGCAGCCAAGGTTATTTCCCTGAGCAGTTCTTC. Its protein is CASSQGYFPEQFF.

The chain carries TRBV9 and TRBJ1-3; 9 nucleotides align to TRBD1. The CDR3 is 16 residues long. Trimming took 4 bases from V and 4 from J; bases not matched to a gene: 9. Germline-derived CDR1 and CDR2 are SGDLS and YYNGEE. The CDR3 bases are TGTGCCAGCAGCAACCGGGACAGGGTGTCGGGAAACACCATATATTTT. Translation: CASSNRDRVSGNTIYF. Drawing the rest from reference TRBV9 and TRBJ1-3, the complete variable domain is DSGVTQTPKHLITATGQRVTLRCSPRSGDLSVYWYQQSLDQGLQFLIQYYNGEERAKGNILERFSAQQFPDLHSELNLSSLELGDSALYFCASSNRDRVSGNTIYFGEGSWLTVV.

A few counts support this clone. The chain carries TRBV7-8 and TRBJ2-1; a possible D gene is TRBD2 (6 bases). The CDR3 is made up of 16 amino acids. V was cut by 5 bases and J by 4 bases, with 18 bases left in between. Per the germline V gene, CDR1 is SGHVS and CDR2 is FQNEAQ. CDR3 protein: CASSHTRLGAYNEQFF. CDR3 sequence (DNA): TGTGCCAGCAGCCACACGCGACTAGGGGCTTACAATGAGCAGTTCTTC.

J is TRBJ1-6 and V is TRBV5-4; TRBD1 might be the D (5 bases). CDR1 and CDR2 from the germline V gene are SGHNT and YYREEE (reference sequence). The CDR3 covers 15 residues. With 4 bases removed from V and 1 base from J, the gap between germline ends came to 9 bases. CDR3 coding DNA: TGTGCCAGCAGCCTCCAGGGTTCCTATAATTCACCCCTCCACTTT. The encoded protein is CASSLQGSYNSPLHF.

Comments on this clone: An end of the junction differs from the germline gene, which may be a read error. The chain has TRBV6-5 and TRBJ2-1; D remains ambiguous. The V gene's germline CDR1 is MNHEY and CDR2 SVGAGI. The CDR3 spans 12 residues. Written as DNA, the CDR3 is TGTGCCAGCAGTCTACCGAGATCCATAGTGATCTTC. Encoded protein: CASSLPRSIVIF.

This chain links TRBV7-9 with TRBJ2-4; 7 nucleotides match TRBD1. In germline, CDR1 is SEHNR, CDR2 FQNEAQ (reference sequence). This CDR3 has 16 amino acids. V dropped 4 bases and J dropped 1; count of bases not matched to a gene: 7. The DNA for the CDR3 is TGTGCCAGCAGCTCAAAGACAGGGTCGGCCAAAAACATTCAGTACTTC. Encoded protein: CASSSKTGSAKNIQYF.

This sequence joins TRBV10-3 and TRBJ2-1, with 10 bases aligning to TRBD2. The CDR3 consists of 15 residues. V dropped 3 bases and J dropped 2; count of bases not matched to a gene: 1. Germline CDR1 is ENHRY and CDR2 is SYGVKD. CDR3 sequence reads: CAISDSGGAYNEQFF. As DNA, the CDR3 is TGTGCCATCAGTGACAGCGGGGGGGCCTACAATGAGCAGTTCTTC.

The chain links TRBV5-4 to TRBJ2-6; 7 nucleotides align to TRBD1. Germline V gene data show CDR1 as SGHNT and CDR2 as YYREEE (reference sequence). The CDR3 length is 20 residues. V lost 2 bases to trimming and J lost 2 bases; unmatched junction nucleotides: 16. The CDR3 sequence: CASSLVSGYFDRAGANVLTF. The CDR3 bases are TGTGCCAGCAGCTTAGTTTCAGGATATTTCGACAGGGCTGGGGCCAACGTCCTGACTTTC.

The CDR3, as DNA: TGTGCCAGCAGCTCCCATTCCGGGACAATTTACGAGCAGTACTTC. Its translation: CASSSHSGTIYEQYF. The rearrangement links TRBV14 to TRBJ2-7; tentatively, D is TRBD1 (6 bases). Germline V gene lookup returns CDR1 SGHDN and CDR2 FVKESK. The CDR3 loop spans 15 amino acids. The V end was cut by 5 bases, the J end by 4 bases, with 18 bases between.

The chain links TRBV29-1 to TRBJ1-1; no clear D gene. Germline V gives CDR1 SQVTM, CDR2 ANQGSEA. The CDR3 loop spans 14 amino acids. Trimming pared 1 base from V and 6 bases from J, leaving 15 bases between. The CDR3 loop reads CSVEGHTGIAEAFF. The CDR3 bases are TGCAGCGTTGAAGGCCATACCGGGATCGCTGAAGCTTTCTTT.

This chain joins TRBV6-5 and TRBJ2-7; 10 positions match TRBD2. Germline assignment: CDR1 MNHEY and CDR2 SVGAGI. This CDR3 region has 16 residues. V shed 4 bases and J 2 bases; nucleotides not matched to a gene: 8. The CDR3 here is CASSSPTSGVPYEQYF. The CDR3 DNA sequence: TGTGCCAGCAGTTCGCCCACTAGCGGGGTCCCCTACGAGCAGTACTTC.

The CDR3 DNA reads TGTGCCAGCAGTGGAATCGGCGGGGGGGCAGGCAATGAGCAGTTCTTC. Residues: CASSGIGGGAGNEQFF. V usage is TRBV6-1 and J usage is TRBJ2-1; 9 bases are shared with TRBD2. The CDR3 contains 16 residues. V was pared by 4 bases and J by 6 bases, with 10 bases of the junction left unmatched. Germline V gene sequence: CDR1 MNHNS, CDR2 SASEGT.

This chain links TRBV6-6 with TRBJ1-1; D gene uncertain. The V end lost 2 bases, the J end lost 4 bases, and 11 bases lay between the germline ends. Per the germline V gene, CDR1 is MNHNY and CDR2 is SVGAGI (reference sequence). This CDR3 is built from 14 residues. This CDR3 is CASSYPPGSTEAFF. CDR3 in DNA: TGTGCCAGCAGTTACCCCCCGGGGAGCACTGAAGCTTTCTTT.

V is TRBV11-2 and J is TRBJ2-2, with D possibly being TRBD1 (6 bases). The CDR3 extends over 15 amino acids. Germline-derived CDR1 and CDR2 are SGHAT and FQNNGV. The V gene lost 5 bases and the J gene lost 1 base, with 11 bases spanning the gap. The CDR3 protein is CASSRGQWNTGELFF. CDR3 DNA: TGTGCCAGCAGCCGTGGACAGTGGAACACCGGGGAGCTGTTTTTT.